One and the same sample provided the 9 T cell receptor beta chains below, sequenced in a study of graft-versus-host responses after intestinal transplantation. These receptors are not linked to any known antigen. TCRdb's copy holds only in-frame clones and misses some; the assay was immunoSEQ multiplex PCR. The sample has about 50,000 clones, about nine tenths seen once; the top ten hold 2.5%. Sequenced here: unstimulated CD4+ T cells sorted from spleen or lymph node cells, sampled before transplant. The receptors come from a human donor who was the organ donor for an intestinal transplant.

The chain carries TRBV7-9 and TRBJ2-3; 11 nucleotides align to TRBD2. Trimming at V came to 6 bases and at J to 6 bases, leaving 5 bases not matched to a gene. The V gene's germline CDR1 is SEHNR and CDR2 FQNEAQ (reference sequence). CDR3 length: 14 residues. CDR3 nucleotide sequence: TGTGCCAGCAGGGATAGCGGGAGGGCCGATACGCAGTATTTT. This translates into CASRDSGRADTQYF.

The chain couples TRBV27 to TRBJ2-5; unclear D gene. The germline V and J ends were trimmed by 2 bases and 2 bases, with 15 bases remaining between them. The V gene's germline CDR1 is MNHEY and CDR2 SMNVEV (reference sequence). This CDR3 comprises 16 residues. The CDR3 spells CASSLTYVGKQETQYF. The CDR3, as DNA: TGTGCCAGCAGTTTAACTTATGTGGGAAAACAAGAGACCCAGTACTTC.

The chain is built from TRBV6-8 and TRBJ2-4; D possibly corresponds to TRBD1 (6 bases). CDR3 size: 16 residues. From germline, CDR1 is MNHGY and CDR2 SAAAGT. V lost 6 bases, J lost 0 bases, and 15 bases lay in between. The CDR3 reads CASSQPDRLAKNIQYF. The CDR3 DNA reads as TGTGCCAGCAGCCAACCCGACAGGCTAGCCAAAAACATTCAGTACTTC.

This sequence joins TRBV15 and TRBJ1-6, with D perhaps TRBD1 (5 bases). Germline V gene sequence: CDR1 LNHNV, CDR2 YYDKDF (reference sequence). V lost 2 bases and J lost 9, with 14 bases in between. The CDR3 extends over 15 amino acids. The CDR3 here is CATSRSDSQTSPLHF. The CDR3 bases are TGTGCCACCAGCAGATCCGACAGCCAAACTTCACCCCTCCACTTT. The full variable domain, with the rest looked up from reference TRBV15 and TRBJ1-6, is DAMVIQNPRYQVTQFGKPVTLSCSQTLNHNVMYWYQQKSSQAPKLLFHYYDKDFNNEADTPDNFQSRRPNTSFCFLDIRSPGLGDTAMYLCATSRSDSQTSPLHFGNGTRLTVT.

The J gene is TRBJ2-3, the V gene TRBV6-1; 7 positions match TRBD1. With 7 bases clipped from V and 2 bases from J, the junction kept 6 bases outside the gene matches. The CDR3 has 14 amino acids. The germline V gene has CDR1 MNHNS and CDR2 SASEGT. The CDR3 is CASNLQGNTDTQYF. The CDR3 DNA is TGTGCCAGCAACCTACAGGGGAACACAGATACGCAGTATTTT.

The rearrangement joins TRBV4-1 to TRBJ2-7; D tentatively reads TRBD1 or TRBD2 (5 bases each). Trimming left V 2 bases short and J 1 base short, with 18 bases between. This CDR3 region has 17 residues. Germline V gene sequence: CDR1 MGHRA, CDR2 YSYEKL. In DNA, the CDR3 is TGCGCCAGCAGCCAATCCCCCAGTCGGGGCGGGTCCTACGAGCAGTACTTC. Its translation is CASSQSPSRGGSYEQYF.

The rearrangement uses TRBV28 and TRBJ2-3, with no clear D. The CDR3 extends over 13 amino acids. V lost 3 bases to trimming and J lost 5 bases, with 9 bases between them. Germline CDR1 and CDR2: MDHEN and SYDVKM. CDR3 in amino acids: CASSFTLVDTQYF. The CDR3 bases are TGTGCCAGCAGTTTCACGTTGGTAGATACGCAGTATTTT.

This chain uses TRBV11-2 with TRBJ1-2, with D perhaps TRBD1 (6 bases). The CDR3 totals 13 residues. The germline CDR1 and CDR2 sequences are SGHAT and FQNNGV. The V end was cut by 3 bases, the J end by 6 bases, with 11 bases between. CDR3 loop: CASSFLQGNGYTF. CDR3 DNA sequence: TGTGCCAGCAGCTTCCTCCAGGGGAATGGCTACACCTTC.

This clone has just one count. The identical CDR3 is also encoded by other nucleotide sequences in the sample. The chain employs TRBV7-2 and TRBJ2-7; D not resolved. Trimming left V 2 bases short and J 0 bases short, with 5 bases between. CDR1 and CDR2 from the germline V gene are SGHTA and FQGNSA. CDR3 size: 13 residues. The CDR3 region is CASSLLGSYEQYF. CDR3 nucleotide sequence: TGTGCCAGCAGCTTATTGGGCTCCTACGAGCAGTACTTC.